Each of the 3 T cell receptor beta chains below was sequenced from the same sample in a study of T cells in Graves' hyperthyroidism and ophthalmopathy. Amplification targeted TCR beta CDR3 regions from RNA transcripts. First-round RT-PCR with HTBI primers amplified the TCR CDR3 region. MiXCR, applied by TCRdb to the multiplex PCR reads, yields one record per CDR3 protein. The table lists around 530,000 distinct CDR3 sequences, 17% of them singletons. Sequenced input: blood. All receptors derive from a woman under 30 with Graves' ophthalmopathy.

This clonotype was recorded many times. The chain recombines TRBV18 with TRBJ1-2, with 10 bases fitting TRBD1. V was pared by 3 bases and J by 7 bases, with 8 bases of the junction left unmatched. This CDR3 is 15 amino acids long. Germline-derived CDR1 and CDR2 are KGHSH and LQKENI. CDR3 nucleotides: TGTGCCAGCTCACCTAGGGACAGGGGAAGAGCTGGCTACACCTTC. Amino acid sequence: CASSPRDRGRAGYTF.

This clonotype appeared many times. The chain couples TRBV28 to TRBJ2-3, with D perhaps matching TRBD2 (7 bases). Per germline, CDR1 MDHEN and CDR2 SYDVKM. V was shortened by 3 bases and J by 4 bases, with 14 bases between the two germline ends. The CDR3 length is 15 residues. The CDR3 bases are TGTGCCAGCAGTTTCCATAGGGGGGGAGCAGATACGCAGTATTTT. Encoded protein: CASSFHRGGADTQYF.

This clonotype was recorded at least ten times. The chain carries TRBV27 and TRBJ2-1; D remains ambiguous. The CDR3 is made up of 13 amino acids. Germline CDR1 is MNHEY and CDR2 is SMNVEV (reference sequence). V lost 0 bases to trimming and J lost 9 bases, with 9 bases between them. The CDR3 reads CASSLSRGVEQFF. CDR3 sequence (DNA): TGTGCCAGCAGTTTATCCCGTGGAGTTGAGCAGTTCTTC.